The rows below give T cell receptor beta chains drawn from one sample of a study of blood T cell repertoires in COVID-19. TCRdb keeps only in-frame clones here, not all; method: immunoSEQ multiplex PCR. The data show 250,000 to 300,000 clones, approximately 90% seen once. Sequenced material: PBMCs or T cells enriched from blood (not recorded which). Source of these receptors: a young man who had recovered from COVID-19. The conserved cysteine and the conserved F or W are not part of the CDR3 here. Each record gives: V gene, J gene, CDR3 protein.

TRBV24-1	TRBJ2-2	ATRQGASGELF
TRBV7-9	TRBJ1-1	ASSLDHTGWGGSEAF
TRBV29-1	TRBJ1-1	SVTGQFGTEAF
TRBV7-9	TRBJ1-5	ASSLGTGSQPQH
TRBV19	TRBJ2-2	ASSIARGTGELF
TRBV11-2	TRBJ1-5	ASSLGRLVGSQPQH
TRBV14	TRBJ2-3	ASSQESVGSGRGPDTQY
TRBV5-6	TRBJ1-3	ASSHTNNGNTIY
TRBV28	TRBJ2-1	ASSSSPLGAYNEQF
TRBV6-5	TRBJ1-2	ASRFGQGGGYT
TRBV28	TRBJ1-2	ASSSPGRGDGYT
TRBV4-1	TRBJ1-1	ASSQGEYGGKNTEAF
TRBV3-1/TRBV3-2	TRBJ1-2	ASSQGAQGHGYT
TRBV3-1/TRBV3-2	TRBJ2-2	ASSQSLISAGELF
TRBV15	TRBJ2-2	ATSVLLAEIGELF
TRBV15	TRBJ2-1	ATSRDPRGGYNEQF
TRBV6-4	TRBJ2-1	ASSVSSSYNEQF
TRBV5-1	TRBJ2-3	ASSLGTSGRLSIATDTQY
TRBV9	TRBJ2-2	ASSVGAGDAGELF
TRBV28	TRBJ2-1	ASSLLVSYNEQF
TRBV5-5	TRBJ1-5	ASSLVAGFSPQH
TRBV5-1	TRBJ2-7	ASSQNAYEQY
TRBV27	TRBJ2-1	ASSLTGTSGRARRYNEQF
TRBV5-6	TRBJ1-1	ASTWTGYTEAF
TRBV10-3	TRBJ1-1	AISGLLNTEAF
TRBV5-1	TRBJ2-7	ASSSGQGEQY
TRBV3-1/TRBV3-2	TRBJ1-2	ASSRQGTNYGYT
TRBV7-3	TRBJ2-1	ASSPAPGVNEQF
TRBV9	TRBJ2-7	ASSVDGTGCAYEQY
TRBV20-1	TRBJ2-7	SASGVAGTSYEQY
TRBV2	TRBJ2-1	ASSEGLARGKQF
TRBV2	TRBJ2-3	ASRGVPDTQY
TRBV19	TRBJ1-5	ASSPGEGPQH
TRBV3-1/TRBV3-2	TRBJ1-1	ASSQMGQVATEAF
TRBV12-5	TRBJ2-1	ASRGNEQF
TRBV6-5	TRBJ2-7	ASSYGGQSYEQY
TRBV11-2	TRBJ1-1	ASSLNGDRNTEAF
TRBV3-1/TRBV3-2	TRBJ1-6	ASSQQGTGTSPLH
TRBV5-1	TRBJ2-5	ASSLAGETQY
TRBV7-8	TRBJ2-1	ASSLNPGLAGENEQF
TRBV19	TRBJ1-2	ASSPGNYGYT
TRBV12-5	TRBJ2-1	ASALFSGGGIGVEQF
TRBV19	TRBJ1-1	ASSIRAEAF
TRBV10-3	TRBJ2-7	AISESRGWEVYEQY
TRBV19	TRBJ2-5	ASSGLAGGAETQY
TRBV12-5	TRBJ1-5	ASGVGTDSNQPQH
TRBV2	TRBJ1-1	ASSILQANTEAF
TRBV7-8	TRBJ2-1	ASSPEGIYYNEQF
TRBV28	TRBJ2-7	ASSLTGGKYEQY
TRBV7-8	TRBJ2-6	ASSLMSTGANVLT
TRBV5-4	TRBJ2-3	ASSWGSGLAYTDTQY
TRBV9	TRBJ1-1	ASSPAVNTEAF
TRBV3-1/TRBV3-2	TRBJ2-1	ASSQGLALYSYNEQF